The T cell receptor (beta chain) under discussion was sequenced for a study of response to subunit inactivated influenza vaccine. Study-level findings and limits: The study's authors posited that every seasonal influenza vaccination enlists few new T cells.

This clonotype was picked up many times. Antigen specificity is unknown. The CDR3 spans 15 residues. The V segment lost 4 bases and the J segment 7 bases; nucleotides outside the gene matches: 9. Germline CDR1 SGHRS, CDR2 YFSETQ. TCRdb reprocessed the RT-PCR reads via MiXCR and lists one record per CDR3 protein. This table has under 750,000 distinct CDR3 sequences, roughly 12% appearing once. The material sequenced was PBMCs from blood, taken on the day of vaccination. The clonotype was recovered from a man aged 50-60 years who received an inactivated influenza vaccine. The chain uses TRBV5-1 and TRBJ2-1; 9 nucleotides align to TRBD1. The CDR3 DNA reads TGCGCCAGCAGCCCGGGGACAGGGTTGGGAAATGAGCAGTTCTTC. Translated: CASSPGTGLGNEQFF.